These T cell receptor beta chains were read from a single sample in a study of T cell responses to AZD1222 COVID-19 vaccine. Here immunoSEQ multiplex PCR was the method, and the copy in TCRdb shows in-frame clones only, minus some. The table records fewer than 150,000 clones, approximately 85% of them present only once. The source material was peripheral blood, sampled 28 days after the second AZD1222 dose. These receptors were taken from an adult who received the AZD1222 COVID-19 vaccine. The CDR3 runs from the conserved cysteine through the conserved F or W. The D gene is left open where the match is weak. Expanded clones get a size class; other rows say once, few or many, or leave the size out.

>TRBD1|TRBV10-2|TRBJ1-2|-
TGCGCCAGCAGTGAGCGAGGGGGCAGGTTCTATGGCTACACCTTC
CASSERGGRFYGYTF
>TRBD1|TRBV19|TRBJ1-5|once
TGTGCCAGTAGTACCCGGGACAGGTTTCAGCCCCAGCATTTT
CASSTRDRFQPQHF
>TRBD2|TRBV3-1/TRBV3-2|TRBJ2-5|-
TGTGCCAGCAGCCCCTTTGTCGACGCTAGCGGATTTCAAGAGACCCAGTACTTC
CASSPFVDASGFQETQYF
>-|TRBV30|TRBJ1-1|-
TGTGCCTGGAGTCAGGCGGGGGGGTACACTGAAGCTTTCTTT
CAWSQAGGYTEAFF
>TRBD1|TRBV5-1|TRBJ1-4|-
TGCGCCAGCAGCTTGGCCGGGACAGGGGATGAAAAACTGTTTTTT
CASSLAGTGDEKLFF
>-|TRBV29-1|TRBJ2-1|-
TGCAGCGTTGGTCCGGCCACCTACAATGAGCAGTTCTTC
CSVGPATYNEQFF
>-|TRBV7-7|TRBJ2-3|-
TGTGCTAGCAGCTTAGAAGTTTCTGACGCGCAGTATTTT
CASSLEVSDAQYF
>-|TRBV27|TRBJ2-2|-
TGTGCCAGCAGTTTTTTTTTGGCCGGAGACACCGGGGAGCTGTTTTTT
CASSFFLAGDTGELFF
>-|TRBV18|TRBJ2-7|-
TGTGCCAGCTCACGGGACTTCCAGCCAGCTTTCGACGAGCAGTACTTC
CASSRDFQPAFDEQYF
>-|TRBV5-1|TRBJ2-3|-
TGCGCCAGCAGGGAGACGGGAGATACGCAGTATTTT
CASRETGDTQYF
>TRBD1|TRBV9|TRBJ1-1|-
TGTGCCAGCAGCGTAGGGGGACAGGGAAGGACTGAAGCTTTCTTT
CASSVGGQGRTEAFF
>TRBD1|TRBV10-3|TRBJ2-7|-
TGTGCCATCAGCTTCCCGGGACAGGGGTCTTACGAGCAGTACTTC
CAISFPGQGSYEQYF
>-|TRBV6-1|TRBJ1-1|-
TGTGCCAGCAGTGAACAGGGTTCCGACACTGAAGCTTTCTTT
CASSEQGSDTEAFF
>-|TRBV7-2|TRBJ1-5|-
TGTGCCAGCAGCTTCATTCGACGGCCAAGGGCCAATAGCAATCAGCCCCAGCATTTT
CASSFIRRPRANSNQPQHF
>-|TRBV11-2|TRBJ1-1|-
TGTGCCAGCAGCTTAACGAGGGGAACGAACACTGAAGCTTTCTTT
CASSLTRGTNTEAFF
>TRBD1|TRBV6-5|TRBJ2-7|-
TGTGCCAGCAGTTCCGGACAGGAGGCCTCCATCGAGCAGTACTTC
CASSSGQEASIEQYF
>TRBD2|TRBV28|TRBJ2-2|-
TGTGCCAGCAGTCTACCTCTGGGGAGCGGGAGGGCCACCGGGGAGCTGTTTTTT
CASSLPLGSGRATGELFF
>-|TRBV10-1|TRBJ1-1|few
TGCGCCAGCAGTGACGGTCCACCGAACACTGAAGCTTTCTTT
CASSDGPPNTEAFF
>TRBD1|TRBV5-4|TRBJ2-7|-
TGTGCCAGCAGCCCCGGGGCGGGGACAGGGGGCTACGAGCAGTACTTC
CASSPGAGTGGYEQYF
>-|TRBV23-1|TRBJ2-2|-
TGCGCCAGCAGTCAACTCGGAATTTGGGATTTCGGGGAGCTGTTTTTT
CASSQLGIWDFGELFF
>-|TRBV27|TRBJ1-2|-
TGTGCCAGCAGTGGTCGAGGTGGCTACACCTTC
CASSGRGGYTF
>-|TRBV7-9|TRBJ1-2|-
TGTGCCAGCAGCTTAGAGCAGGGCGGCTACACCTTC
CASSLEQGGYTF
>-|TRBV30|TRBJ1-5|-
TGTGCCTGGAGTGTAGGGGGGGGAAACCAGCCCCAGCATTTT
CAWSVGGGNQPQHF
>TRBD1|TRBV2|TRBJ1-1|-
TGTGCCAGCCGGACAGGGATGAACACTGAAGCTTTCTTT
CASRTGMNTEAFF
>-|TRBV7-9|TRBJ1-1|-
TGTGCCAGCAGCTTCACCAGGGGGAACACTGAAGCTTTCTTT
CASSFTRGNTEAFF
>-|TRBV15|TRBJ2-2|-
TGTGCCACCAGCAGAGAAGTACGGTACACCGGGGAGCTGTTTTTT
CATSREVRYTGELFF
>TRBD1|TRBV7-8|TRBJ1-1|-
TGTGCCAGCAGAGAGACAGGGTGGGGTGATGAAGCTTTCTTT
CASRETGWGDEAFF